This record looks at one T cell receptor (beta chain) sequence and its context. Its antigen is currently unknown. The PCR ran on 60 Vbeta and 13 Jbeta primers. The method was immunoSEQ multiplex PCR; TCRdb's version includes in-frame clones alone and lacks a portion of them. The data contain approximately 190,000 clones, roughly 80% of them singletons. Germline values: CDR1 MNHEY, CDR2 SVGAGI. This CDR3 is 15 amino acids long. Trimming stripped 9 bases from V and 0 bases from J, with 17 bases between. This sample is part of a study of cytomegalovirus exposure and HLA in healthy donors. Study-level background: Sequencing of some 200 million T cells in an earlier analysis found 95 million to 120 million unique TCR beta sequences. Overall study findings and caveats: Sequencing artifact likely explains a cluster of highly shared sequence variants. HLA alleles were associated with fewer than 20,000 TCR beta sequences in a later analysis at 0.05 false discovery rate.

The rearrangement links TRBV6-5 to TRBJ1-2, with no clear D. The origin of this receptor is a young woman in good health and CMV-seronegative. Material: PBMCs. The CDR3 here is CASSNGFLANYGYTF. CDR3 coding DNA: TGTGCCAGTTCGAACGGGTTTTTGGCTAACTATGGCTACACCTTC.